This T cell receptor (beta chain) was captured in a study of Ad26.COV2.S vaccination and SARS-CoV-2 variants. Treatment in this sample: approximately 18 received Ad26.COV2.S at low or high dose, single or two shots; about 5 received placebo; per-sample allocation not given. At day 63 after the first vaccine or placebo injection, samples were drawn. V was clipped by 5 bases and J by 1 base, with 14 bases between them. Germline loops: CDR1 SGHTA, CDR2 FQGTGA. This CDR3 contains 15 residues. Sequencing was performed with immunoSEQ multiplex PCR; in TCRdb, only in-frame clones are kept and a portion is missing. The repertoire holds about 500,000 clones, with 89% as singletons.

The sequence was obtained from a person between 18 and 65 years old who received the Ad26.COV2.S COVID-19 vaccine or a placebo. The V gene is TRBV7-3, the J gene TRBJ2-5; D remains unclear. This specimen consisted of peripheral blood, obtained in a trial of Ad26.COV2.S vaccine versus placebo. The chain's CDR3 is CASSLSGSRQETQYF. The DNA of the CDR3 is TGTGCCAGCAGCCTCTCAGGCAGTCGCCAAGAGACCCAGTACTTC.